Listed below are T cell receptor beta chains from one sample, sequenced in a study of control samples from healthy donors and cancer patients. Some clones are missing from TCRdb's copy, which holds only in-frame ones; the method was immunoSEQ multiplex PCR. Of 150,000 or so clones detected, roughly 94% appear once; the ten largest clones hold about 5%. The sample taken for sequencing was blood. All receptors derive from a man aged 35-49 years in good health. Each CDR3 is given with its conserved first and last residue. Fields, in order: V gene, J gene, clone size, D gene, CDR3 DNA, CDR3 protein. D genes are given only for firm matches. Expanded clones are given a class, and other clones once, few, many or no size at all.

TRBV5-1	TRBJ2-7	.	.	TGCGCCAGCAGCTTGGACTACGAGCAGTACTTC	CASSLDYEQYF
TRBV2	TRBJ2-6	.	.	TGTGCCAGCAGCCTGTACCGGGACTCCCACTCTGGGGCCAACGTCCTGACTTTC	CASSLYRDSHSGANVLTF
TRBV28	TRBJ1-6	.	TRBD1	TGTGCCAGCAGTCCCTCCGGGACAGGCCAGAATAATTCACCCCTCCACTTT	CASSPSGTGQNNSPLHF
TRBV5-1	TRBJ1-2	.	.	TGCGCCAGCAGCTTGGCCAACGCCGCCCGAGGCTACACCTTC	CASSLANAARGYTF
TRBV29-1	TRBJ1-1	.	.	TGCAGCGTCCCTAAACAGGGAGTAAACACTGAAGCTTTCTTT	CSVPKQGVNTEAFF
TRBV6-5	TRBJ2-2	once	.	TGTGCCAGCACCCGGACCTTTTTAAACACCGGGGAGCTGTTTTTT	CASTRTFLNTGELFF
TRBV7-2	TRBJ1-5	.	TRBD1	TGTGCCAGCAGCGCGCAGGGACAGGGCAATCAGCCCCAGCATTTT	CASSAQGQGNQPQHF
TRBV19	TRBJ1-3	.	TRBD1	TGTGCCAGTAGCCGGCCGGGACAGGGCTCTGGAAACACCATATATTTT	CASSRPGQGSGNTIYF
TRBV19	TRBJ1-1	once	.	TGTGCCAGTAGTATCAAGGGATGGGGCACTGAAGCTTTCTTT	CASSIKGWGTEAFF
TRBV28	TRBJ1-1	.	TRBD1	TGTGCCAGCCATATCCAACAGGGGGCGAATTATGACACTGAAGCTTTCTTT	CASHIQQGANYDTEAFF
TRBV11-2	TRBJ1-1	.	.	TGTGCCAGCAGCGCGTATATTACCGGGACAAACACTGAAGCTTTCTTT	CASSAYITGTNTEAFF
TRBV27	TRBJ1-5	.	TRBD1	TGTGCCAGCTGGGGACAGGGTAGCAATCAGCCCCAGCATTTT	CASWGQGSNQPQHF
TRBV24-1	TRBJ1-1	.	TRBD1	TGTGCCACCAGTGAGACAGGGGACACTGAAGCTTTCTTT	CATSETGDTEAFF
TRBV6-1	TRBJ1-5	.	.	TGTGCCAGCAGTGAACAGGGTTTTTACAATCAGCCCCAGCATTTT	CASSEQGFYNQPQHF
TRBV18	TRBJ2-5	.	.	TGTGCCAGCTCCCCTCAGACAGCCCAGAGCCCGACCCAGTACTTC	CASSPQTAQSPTQYF
TRBV19	TRBJ1-2	.	.	TGTGCCAGTGGACAGCTTAACTATGGCTACACCTTC	CASGQLNYGYTF
TRBV9	TRBJ1-1	.	.	TGTGCCAGCAGCGTAGAGCCGGACGAGTACACTGAAGCTTTCTTT	CASSVEPDEYTEAFF
TRBV21-1	TRBJ1-2	.	.	TGTGCCAGCAGCAAAGGGGACCCCGTTATCTATGGCTACACCTTC	CASSKGDPVIYGYTF
TRBV11-2	TRBJ2-7	.	.	TGTGCCAGCAGCTGGGACGGACAACTAAGTTACGAGCAGTACTTC	CASSWDGQLSYEQYF
TRBV10-2	TRBJ1-6	.	.	TGCGCCAGCAGTGAGCATTTGCGCACCCTCCACTTT	CASSEHLRTLHF
TRBV5-1	TRBJ2-7	.	TRBD1	TGCGCCAGCAGCTTGGGGACAGGGTACGAGCAGTACTTC	CASSLGTGYEQYF
TRBV4-3	TRBJ2-1	.	.	TGCGCCAGCAGCCCAAAGGGGCAGGGGCGATCCCCCTACAATGAGCAGTTCTTC	CASSPKGQGRSPYNEQFF
TRBV2	TRBJ2-7	.	TRBD1	TGTGCCAGCAGTGTATTCGGGGGGACAGGGCTCTACGAGCAGTACTTC	CASSVFGGTGLYEQYF
TRBV10-2	TRBJ2-7	.	.	TGCGCCAGCAGACAGGGATACGAGCAGTACTTC	CASRQGYEQYF
TRBV7-2	TRBJ1-6	.	.	TGTGCCAGCAGCTTAGCCAGGGTGAGTTCACCCCTCCACTTT	CASSLARVSSPLHF
TRBV6-5	TRBJ1-1	.	TRBD1	TGTGCCAGCAGGTACACGCAGGGGGGCAGGGGCACTGAAGCTTTCTTT	CASRYTQGGRGTEAFF
TRBV6-5	TRBJ1-1	.	TRBD1	TGTGCCAGCAGTTACCCCCGACAGGGCGGCACTGAAGCTTTCTTT	CASSYPRQGGTEAFF
TRBV28	TRBJ1-5	.	.	TGTGCCAGCAGAGATCGTTTCAATCAGCCCCAGCATTTT	CASRDRFNQPQHF
TRBV5-8	TRBJ2-1	.	.	TGTGCCAGCAGCCGGGGGAGGAGCTCCTACAATGAGCAGTTCTTC	CASSRGRSSYNEQFF
TRBV19	TRBJ2-2	.	.	TGTGCCAGTAGTATGGGGGTGGGCGGGGAGCTGTTTTTT	CASSMGVGGELFF
TRBV19	TRBJ1-6	.	TRBD1	TGTGCCAGTAGTATAGGGGACAGGGAAGAGGATTCACCCCTCCACTTT	CASSIGDREEDSPLHF
TRBV18	TRBJ1-2	.	TRBD1	TGTGCCAGCTCACTCGGGACAGGGGAAGGCTACACCTTC	CASSLGTGEGYTF
TRBV5-5	TRBJ2-1	.	.	TGTGCCAGCCGCCCGTTGGCGGGGAACTACAATGAGCAGTTCTTC	CASRPLAGNYNEQFF
TRBV29-1	TRBJ1-1	.	.	TGCAGCGTTTACAGTCTAGGGAACACTGAAGCTTTCTTT	CSVYSLGNTEAFF
TRBV18	TRBJ1-2	.	.	TGTGCCAGCTCACCAGGGAGGGATGATGGCTACACCTTC	CASSPGRDDGYTF
TRBV18	TRBJ2-7	few	.	TGTGCCAGCTCACCAGGGGACGGTAGCAACGCATACGAGCAGTACTTC	CASSPGDGSNAYEQYF
TRBV11-2	TRBJ2-7	.	.	TGTGCCAGCAGCTTAGTGATAGGGGCCGAGCAGTACTTC	CASSLVIGAEQYF
TRBV21-1	TRBJ2-5	.	.	TGTGCCAGCAGCAAAGGCGGCGAAGAGACCCAGTACTTC	CASSKGGEETQYF
TRBV6-5	TRBJ2-5	once	TRBD1	TGTGCCAGCAGTTACTCCAACAGGGGTTTGGAGACCCAGTACTTC	CASSYSNRGLETQYF
TRBV3-1/TRBV3-2	TRBJ1-3	.	.	TGTGCCAGCAGCCAATCCGGGGCTGGAAACACCATATATTTT	CASSQSGAGNTIYF
TRBV5-1	TRBJ2-2	.	.	TGCGCCAGCAGCTTGGAGGCGGGCCTGGTGCCCGGGGAGCTGTTTTTT	CASSLEAGLVPGELFF
TRBV4-1	TRBJ1-4	.	.	TGCGCCAGCAGCCAAGCGGACGACGAAAAACTGTTTTTT	CASSQADDEKLFF
TRBV5-1	TRBJ1-2	.	.	TGCGCCAGCAGCTTTTGGGGTGATGGCTACACCTTC	CASSFWGDGYTF
TRBV3-1/TRBV3-2	TRBJ1-4	.	.	TGTGCCAGCAGCCAAAGGAGAGGGAAAGAAAAACTGTTTTTT	CASSQRRGKEKLFF
TRBV7-2	TRBJ2-7	.	TRBD1	TGTGCCAGCAAGCGTGGGACAGGGGGCTACGAGCAGTACTTC	CASKRGTGGYEQYF
TRBV28	TRBJ1-1	.	.	TGTGCCAGCAGCCCCGGGAACACTGAAGCTTTCTTT	CASSPGNTEAFF
TRBV5-1	TRBJ1-1	.	TRBD1	TGCGCCAGCAGCTTGGACCCCTCAGGGGGACCCAGGGCTTTCTTT	CASSLDPSGGPRAFF
TRBV28	TRBJ1-2	.	.	TGTGCCAGCAGTTCCGACACTAACTATGGCTACACCTTC	CASSSDTNYGYTF
TRBV27	TRBJ2-3	.	.	TGTGCCAGCAGTTCGGGGAGTGCGGATACGCAGTATTTT	CASSSGSADTQYF
TRBV5-1	TRBJ2-3	.	.	TGCGCCAGCAGCTTCCCAGGGGGGGCAGATACGCAGTATTTT	CASSFPGGADTQYF
TRBV4-1	TRBJ2-1	.	TRBD2	TGCGCCAGCAGCCAAGGGGCGGGGGGGTACAATGAGCAGTTCTTC	CASSQGAGGYNEQFF
TRBV20-1	TRBJ1-2	.	.	TGCAGTGCTAGAGCACCGGATGGCTACACCTTC	CSARAPDGYTF
TRBV7-6	TRBJ1-4	.	.	TGTGCCAGCAGCTTCCGGGTGGATGAAAAACTGTTTTTT	CASSFRVDEKLFF